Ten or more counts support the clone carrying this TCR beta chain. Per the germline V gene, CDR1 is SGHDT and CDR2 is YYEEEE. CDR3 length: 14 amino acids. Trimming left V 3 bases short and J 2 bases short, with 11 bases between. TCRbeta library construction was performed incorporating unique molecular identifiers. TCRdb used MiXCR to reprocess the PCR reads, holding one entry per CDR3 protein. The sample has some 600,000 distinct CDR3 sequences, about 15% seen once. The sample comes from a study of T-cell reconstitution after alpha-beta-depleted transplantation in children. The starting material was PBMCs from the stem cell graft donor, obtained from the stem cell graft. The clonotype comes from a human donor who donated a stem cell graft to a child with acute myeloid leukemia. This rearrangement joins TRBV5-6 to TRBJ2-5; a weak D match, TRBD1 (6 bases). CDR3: CASSSADSQETQYF. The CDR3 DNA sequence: TGTGCCAGCAGCTCCGCGGACAGTCAAGAGACCCAGTACTTC.